This T cell receptor beta chain was observed in a study of breast tumors, draining lymph nodes, adjacent tissues. Findings of the study overall: Tumor and nontumor repertoires were significantly more similar in luminal-like than in basal-like breast cancer.

MiXCR, run by TCRdb on the multiplex PCR reads, gives a single entry per CDR3 protein. The sample yields approximately 60,000 distinct CDR3 sequences, roughly 50% seen once. A remark on this clonotype: The antigen is unknown.

Sequenced sample: breast tumor tissue. The origin of this receptor is a female donor with breast cancer. Some clones in this sample may be carry-over from other donors' samples.

The CDR3 nucleotides read TGCAGTGCTGACGGGCTATTAGCGGGAGGGGGCACAGATACGCAGTATTTT. This sequence encodes CSADGLLAGGGTDTQYF. J is TRBJ2-3 and V is TRBV20-1; 11 bases line up with TRBD2. Germline V gene sequence: CDR1 DFQATT, CDR2 SNEGSKA (reference sequence). The CDR3 is made up of 17 amino acids. After removal of 5 bases from V and 1 base from J, the junction contained 11 bases not matched to a gene.